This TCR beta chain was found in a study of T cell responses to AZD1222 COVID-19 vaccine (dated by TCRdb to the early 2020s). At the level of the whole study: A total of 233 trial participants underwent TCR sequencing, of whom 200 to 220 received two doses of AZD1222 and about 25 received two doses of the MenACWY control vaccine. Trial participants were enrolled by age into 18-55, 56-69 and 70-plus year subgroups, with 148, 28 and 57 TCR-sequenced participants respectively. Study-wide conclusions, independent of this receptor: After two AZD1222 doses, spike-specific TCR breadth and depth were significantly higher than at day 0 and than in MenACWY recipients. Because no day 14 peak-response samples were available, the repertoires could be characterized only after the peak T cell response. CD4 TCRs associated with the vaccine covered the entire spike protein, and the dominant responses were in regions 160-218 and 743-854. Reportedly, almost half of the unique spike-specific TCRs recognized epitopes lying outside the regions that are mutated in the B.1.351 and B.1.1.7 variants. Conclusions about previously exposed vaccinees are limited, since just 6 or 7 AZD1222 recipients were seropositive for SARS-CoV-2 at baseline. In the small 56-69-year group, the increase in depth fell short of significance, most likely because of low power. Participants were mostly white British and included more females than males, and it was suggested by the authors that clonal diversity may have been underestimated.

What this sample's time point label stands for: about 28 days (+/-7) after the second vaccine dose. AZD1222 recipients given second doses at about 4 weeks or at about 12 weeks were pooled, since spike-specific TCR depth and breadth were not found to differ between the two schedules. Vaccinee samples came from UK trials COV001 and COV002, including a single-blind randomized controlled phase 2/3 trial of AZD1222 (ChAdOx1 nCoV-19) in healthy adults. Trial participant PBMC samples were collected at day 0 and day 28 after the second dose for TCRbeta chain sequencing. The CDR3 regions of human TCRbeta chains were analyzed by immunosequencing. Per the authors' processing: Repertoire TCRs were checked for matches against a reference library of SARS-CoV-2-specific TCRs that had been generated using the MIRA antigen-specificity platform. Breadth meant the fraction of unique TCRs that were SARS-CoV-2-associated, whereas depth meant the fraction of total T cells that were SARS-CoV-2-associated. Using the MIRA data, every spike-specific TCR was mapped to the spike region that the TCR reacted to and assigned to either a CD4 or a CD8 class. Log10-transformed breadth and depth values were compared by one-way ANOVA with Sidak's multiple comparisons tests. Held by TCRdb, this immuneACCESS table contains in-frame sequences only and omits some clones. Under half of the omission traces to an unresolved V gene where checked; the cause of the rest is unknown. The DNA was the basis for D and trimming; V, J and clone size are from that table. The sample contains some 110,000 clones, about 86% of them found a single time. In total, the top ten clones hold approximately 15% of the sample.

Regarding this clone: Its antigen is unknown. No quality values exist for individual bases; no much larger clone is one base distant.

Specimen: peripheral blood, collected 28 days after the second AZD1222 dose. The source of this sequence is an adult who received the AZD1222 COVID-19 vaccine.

The CDR3 sequence is CASSLGTANTGELFF. The nucleotide sequence is TGTGCCAGCAGTTTGGGGACAGCGAACACCGGGGAGCTGTTTTTT. The chain is made from TRBV28 and TRBJ2-2; the central 7 bases match TRBD1. CDR1 and CDR2 were assigned from the germline V gene as MDHEN and SYDVKM. The CDR3, cysteine through phenylalanine, is 15 amino acids long. Kept here is only the CDR3 DNA, which spans 45 bases and is read in frame from base 1. Trimming takes 3 bases off V and 0 bases off J; junction bases not matched to a gene: 1.